The 8 T cell receptor beta chains below come from one sample, sequenced in a study of blood T cell repertoires in COVID-19. Only in-frame clones appear in the TCRdb table, and some are missing; sequencing was by immunoSEQ multiplex PCR. The table records about 46,000 clones, approximately 82% of them present only once. The sequencing input was peripheral blood. The receptors derive from a woman at least 80 years old with acute or convalescent COVID-19.

This clone was found once. The chain combines TRBV10-3 with TRBJ1-4; 10 positions agree with TRBD1. J gave up 7 bases and V 0 bases, and 2 bases lay outside the gene matches. Germline V lookup: CDR1 ENHRY, CDR2 SYGVKD. The CDR3 is 15 residues long. The CDR3 region is CAISESWTGGEKLFF. The CDR3 DNA follows: TGTGCCATCAGTGAGTCCTGGACAGGGGGTGAAAAACTGTTTTTT.

The V gene is TRBV5-8, the J gene TRBJ1-2; the D gene is possibly TRBD1 (5 bases). In germline, CDR1 is SGHTS, CDR2 YDEGEE. The CDR3 extends over 15 amino acids. V was cut by 4 bases and J by 0 bases, with 13 bases left in between. CDR3 DNA sequence: TGTGCCAGCAGCCGGGGACTGGCGACTAACTATGGCTACACCTTC. It encodes CASSRGLATNYGYTF.

This rearrangement joins TRBV29-1 to TRBJ2-2; D is unclear. The germline V and J ends were trimmed by 6 bases and 7 bases, with 9 bases remaining between them. Germline loops: CDR1 SQVTM, CDR2 ANQGSEA. There are 11 residues in the CDR3. The CDR3 reads CSVKENGELFF. In nucleotides, the CDR3 is TGCAGCGTAAAAGAGAACGGGGAGCTGTTTTTT.

The chain uses TRBV5-4 and TRBJ2-5; TRBD2 matches 8 bases. The germline gives CDR1 SGHNT, CDR2 YYREEE (reference sequence). With 9 bases clipped from V and 5 bases from J, the junction kept 6 bases outside the gene matches. There are 12 residues in the CDR3. This CDR3 is CATGGRSETQYF. The CDR3 nucleotides read TGTGCCACGGGGGGGAGGTCGGAGACCCAGTACTTC.

The gene calls are TRBV6-4 and TRBJ2-1; 8 nucleotides align to TRBD2. V trimming: 0 bases; J trimming: 5 bases; junction bases outside the gene matches: 3. Germline V gives CDR1 MRHNA, CDR2 SNTAGT. The CDR3 is 15 amino acids. CDR3 region: CASSDSGRGDNEQFF. CDR3 bases: TGTGCCAGCAGTGACTCGGGGCGGGGGGACAATGAGCAGTTCTTC.

The gene calls are TRBV25-1 and TRBJ1-6, with TRBD1 identical over 10 bases. The CDR3 has 16 amino acids. J lost 7 bases, V lost 4 bases, and 7 bases had no gene match. Germline values: CDR1 MGHDK, CDR2 SYGVNS. The CDR3 DNA sequence: TGTGCCAGCAGTGCACTCCAGGGACAGGGGAATTCACCCCTCCACTTT. Its protein is CASSALQGQGNSPLHF.

V and J are TRBV30 and TRBJ1-2, with 7 nucleotides matching TRBD1. The length of the CDR3 is 15 residues. V lost 2 bases to trimming and J lost 7 bases; unmatched junction nucleotides: 13. CDR1 and CDR2 from the germline V gene are GTSNPN and SVGIG (reference sequence). CDR3 DNA sequence: TGTGCCTGGAGTACCGACAGGGAGCCTAGGTTTGGCTACACCTTC. Translating gives CAWSTDREPRFGYTF.

The chain joins TRBV18 to TRBJ1-3; D is unclear. Trimming removed 6 bases at V and 4 bases at J, with 19 bases between. The CDR3 has 16 residues. Germline-derived CDR1 and CDR2 are KGHSH and LQKENI. The CDR3 region is CASSRGVGRDGNTIYF. The CDR3 nucleotides are TGTGCCAGCTCCCGAGGAGTCGGCCGCGACGGAAACACCATATATTTT.